This TCR beta chain was documented in a study of somatic mutations in cytotoxic T cells in rheumatoid arthritis. Study outcomes and limitations: Rheumatoid arthritis patients showed CD8+ clonality increasing with age, unlike healthy controls. Patients with rheumatoid arthritis showed a slight underrepresentation of TRBV07, a finding that was never subjected to any adjustment for multiple comparisons. The targets (antigens) of the expanded CD8+ clones were not known.

Trimming took off 2 bases at V and 9 bases at J, with 17 bases between the two ends. This CDR3 comprises 15 residues. CDR1 and CDR2 (germline): MNHNS, SASEGT. The protocol was immunoSEQ multiplex PCR, while the TCRdb copy is restricted to in-frame clones and leaves out a portion. The sample includes 9,500 to 15,000 clones, roughly four fifths seen only once; the top ten take 14%. A note on this clone: As yet, its antigen is unknown.

Isolation of CD4+ and CD8+ cells used positive magnetic bead selection, with purity checked by flow cytometry. Sequencing was performed on CD8+ T cells sorted from blood. This sequence originates from a woman aged 55 to 70 in good health. The chain joins TRBV6-1 to TRBJ1-5, with a possible D match to TRBD1 (5 bases). Here the CDR3 reads CASSEQGWGSTPQHF. For the CDR3, the DNA is TGTGCCAGCAGTGAACAGGGTTGGGGAAGTACGCCCCAGCATTTT.